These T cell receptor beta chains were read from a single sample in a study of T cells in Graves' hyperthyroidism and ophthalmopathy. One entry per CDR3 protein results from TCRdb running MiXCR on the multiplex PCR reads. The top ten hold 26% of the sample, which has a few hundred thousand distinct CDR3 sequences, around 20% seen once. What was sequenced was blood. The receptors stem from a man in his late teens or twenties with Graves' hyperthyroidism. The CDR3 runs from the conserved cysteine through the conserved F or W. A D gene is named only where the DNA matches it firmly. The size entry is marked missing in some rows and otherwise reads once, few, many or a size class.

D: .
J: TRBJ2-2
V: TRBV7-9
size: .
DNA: TGTGCCAGCAGCTTCTGGGTGCCAAGGGGGACTACCCCCAGCGGGGAGCTGTTTTTT
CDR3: CASSFWVPRGTTPSGELFF

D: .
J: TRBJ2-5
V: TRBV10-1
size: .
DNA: TGCGCCAGCAGTGAGGGCAGGGGGGCCAAGTACTTC
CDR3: CASSEGRGAKYF

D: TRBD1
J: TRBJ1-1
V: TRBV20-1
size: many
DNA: TGCAGTGCTACCGGGACAGGAGTAGCTTTGGCTGAAGCTTTCTTT
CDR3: CSATGTGVALAEAFF

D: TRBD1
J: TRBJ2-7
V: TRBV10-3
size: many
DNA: TGTGCCATCAGTGACCGGGACAGGAGCTCCTACGAGCAGTACTTC
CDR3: CAISDRDRSSYEQYF

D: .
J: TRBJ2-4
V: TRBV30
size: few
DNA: TGTGCCTGGAGTCCGACAGGGACTGGAAACATTCAGTACTTC
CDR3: CAWSPTGTGNIQYF

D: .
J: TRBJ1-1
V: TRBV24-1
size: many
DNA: TGTGCCACCAGTGATATAGGCAGGACGACTTTCTTT
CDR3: CATSDIGRTTFF

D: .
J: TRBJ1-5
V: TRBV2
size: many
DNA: TGTGCCAGCAGTGAACAGGGGAATCAGCCCCAGCATTTT
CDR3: CASSEQGNQPQHF

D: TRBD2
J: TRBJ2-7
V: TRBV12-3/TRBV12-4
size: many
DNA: TGTGCCAGCACCATGGGGGGGGTCGAGGAGCAGTACTTC
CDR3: CASTMGGVEEQYF

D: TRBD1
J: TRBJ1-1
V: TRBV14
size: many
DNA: TGTGCCAGCAGCCCCGGCGGGACAGTCAACACTGAAGCTTTCTTT
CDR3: CASSPGGTVNTEAFF

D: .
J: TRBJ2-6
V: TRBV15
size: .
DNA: TGTGCCACCAGCAACCTTGGACACGAAAACTCTGGGGCCAACGTCCTGACTTTC
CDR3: CATSNLGHENSGANVLTF

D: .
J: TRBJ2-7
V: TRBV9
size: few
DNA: TGTGCCAGCAGCGTAGGGGGGGCCCCCTACGAGCAGTACTTC
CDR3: CASSVGGAPYEQYF

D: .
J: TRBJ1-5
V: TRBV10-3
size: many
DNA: TGTGCCATCAGTGAGTGGGCAGGTGATAGCAATCAGCCCCAGCATTTT
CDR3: CAISEWAGDSNQPQHF

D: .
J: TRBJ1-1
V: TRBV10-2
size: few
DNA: TGCGCCAGCAGCATAATCCCTGGGGCCAATGGTGGGGCTTTCTTT
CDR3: CASSIIPGANGGAFF